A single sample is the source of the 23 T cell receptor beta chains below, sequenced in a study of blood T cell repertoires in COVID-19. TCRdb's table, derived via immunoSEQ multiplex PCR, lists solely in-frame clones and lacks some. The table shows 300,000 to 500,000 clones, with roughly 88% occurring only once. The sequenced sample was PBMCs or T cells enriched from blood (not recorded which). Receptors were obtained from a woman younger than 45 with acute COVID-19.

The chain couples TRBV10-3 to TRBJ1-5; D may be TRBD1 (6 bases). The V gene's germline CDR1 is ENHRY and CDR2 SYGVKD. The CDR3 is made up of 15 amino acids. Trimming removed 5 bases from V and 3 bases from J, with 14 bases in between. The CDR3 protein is CAISMGHSLNQPQHF. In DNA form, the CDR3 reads TGTGCCATCAGTATGGGACATTCCCTCAATCAGCCCCAGCATTTT.

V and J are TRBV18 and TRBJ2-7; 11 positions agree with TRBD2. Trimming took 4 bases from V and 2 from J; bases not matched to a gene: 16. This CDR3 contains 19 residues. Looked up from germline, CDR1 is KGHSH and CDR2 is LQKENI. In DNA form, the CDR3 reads TGTGCCAGCTCACGAAACCCGGGACTAGCGGACACCTCTACCTACGAGCAGTACTTC. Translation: CASSRNPGLADTSTYEQYF.

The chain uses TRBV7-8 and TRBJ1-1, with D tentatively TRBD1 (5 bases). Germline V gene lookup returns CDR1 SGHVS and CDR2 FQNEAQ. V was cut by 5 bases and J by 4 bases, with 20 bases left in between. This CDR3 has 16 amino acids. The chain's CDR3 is CASSLPAGGMGTEAFF. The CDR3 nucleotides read TGTGCCAGCAGCCTCCCCGCGGGGGGTATGGGCACTGAAGCTTTCTTT.

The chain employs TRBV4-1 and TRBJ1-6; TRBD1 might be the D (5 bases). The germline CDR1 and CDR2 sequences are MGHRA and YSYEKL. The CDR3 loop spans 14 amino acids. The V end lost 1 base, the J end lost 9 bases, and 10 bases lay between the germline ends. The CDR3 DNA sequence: TGCGCCAGCAGCCAAGTACTGGGGGGTTCACCCCTCCACTTT. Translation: CASSQVLGGSPLHF.

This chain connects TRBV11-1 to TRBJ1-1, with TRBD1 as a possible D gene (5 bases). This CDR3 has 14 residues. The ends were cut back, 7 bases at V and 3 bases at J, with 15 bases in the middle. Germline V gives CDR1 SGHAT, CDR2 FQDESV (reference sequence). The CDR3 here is CASTPDSLYTEAFF. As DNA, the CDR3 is TGTGCCAGCACCCCCGACAGCCTTTACACTGAAGCTTTCTTT.

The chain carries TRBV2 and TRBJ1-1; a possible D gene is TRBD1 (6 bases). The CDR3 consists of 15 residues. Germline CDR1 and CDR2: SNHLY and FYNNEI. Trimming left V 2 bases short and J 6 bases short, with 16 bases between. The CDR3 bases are TGTGCCAGCAGTGAAATGACAGGCTGGTTCGCTGAAGCTTTCTTT. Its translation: CASSEMTGWFAEAFF.

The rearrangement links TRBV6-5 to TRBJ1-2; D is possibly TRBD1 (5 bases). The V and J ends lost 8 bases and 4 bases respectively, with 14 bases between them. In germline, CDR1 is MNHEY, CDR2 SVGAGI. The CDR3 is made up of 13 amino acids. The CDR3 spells CASAGRGGYGYTF. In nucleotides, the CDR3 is TGTGCCAGCGCGGGACGAGGAGGCTATGGCTACACCTTC.

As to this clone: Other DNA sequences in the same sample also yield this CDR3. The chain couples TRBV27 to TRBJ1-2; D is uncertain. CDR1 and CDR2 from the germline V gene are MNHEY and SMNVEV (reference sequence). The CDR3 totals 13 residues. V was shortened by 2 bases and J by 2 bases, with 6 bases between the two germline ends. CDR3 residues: CASSLAGNYGYTF. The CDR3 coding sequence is TGTGCCAGCAGTTTAGCCGGGAACTATGGCTACACCTTC.

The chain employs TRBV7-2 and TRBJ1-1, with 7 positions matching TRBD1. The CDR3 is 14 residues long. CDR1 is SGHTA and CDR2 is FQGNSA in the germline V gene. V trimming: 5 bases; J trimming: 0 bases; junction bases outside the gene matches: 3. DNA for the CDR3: TGTGCCAGCAGCCAAGGGACAGTGAACACTGAAGCTTTCTTT. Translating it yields CASSQGTVNTEAFF.

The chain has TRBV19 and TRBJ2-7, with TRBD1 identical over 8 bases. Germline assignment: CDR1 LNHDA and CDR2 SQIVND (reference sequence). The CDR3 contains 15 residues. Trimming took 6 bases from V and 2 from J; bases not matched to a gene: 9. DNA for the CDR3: TGTGCCAGTAGCGACGGACAGGGATTGCCCTACGAGCAGTACTTC. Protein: CASSDGQGLPYEQYF.

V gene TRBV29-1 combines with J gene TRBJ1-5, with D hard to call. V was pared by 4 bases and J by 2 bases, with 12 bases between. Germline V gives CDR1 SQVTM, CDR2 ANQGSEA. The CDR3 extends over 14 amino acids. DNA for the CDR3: TGCAGCGTTGTGGCGGGGTCGGGCAATCAGCCCCAGCATTTT. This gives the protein CSVVAGSGNQPQHF.

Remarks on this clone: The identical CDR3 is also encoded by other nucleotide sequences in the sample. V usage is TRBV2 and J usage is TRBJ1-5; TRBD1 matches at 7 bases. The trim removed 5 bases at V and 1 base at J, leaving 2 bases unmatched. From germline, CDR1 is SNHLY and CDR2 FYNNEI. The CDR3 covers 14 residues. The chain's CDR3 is CASSRDRSNQPQHF. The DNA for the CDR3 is TGTGCCAGCAGTAGGGACAGAAGCAATCAGCCCCAGCATTTT.

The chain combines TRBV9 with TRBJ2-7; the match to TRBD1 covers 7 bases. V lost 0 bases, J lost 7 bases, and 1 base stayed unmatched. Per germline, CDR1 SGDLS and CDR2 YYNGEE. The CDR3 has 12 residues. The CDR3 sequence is CASSVGQGEQYF. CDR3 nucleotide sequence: TGTGCCAGCAGCGTAGGACAGGGAGAGCAGTACTTC.

CDR3 protein: CSASSSGGFYEQYF. CDR3 coding DNA: TGCAGTGCTAGTTCTAGCGGGGGGTTTTACGAGCAGTACTTC. The chain uses TRBV20-1 and TRBJ2-7, with 11 positions matching TRBD2. J gave up 4 bases and V 3 bases, and 5 bases lay outside the gene matches. This CDR3 comprises 14 residues. Germline V gives CDR1 DFQATT, CDR2 SNEGSKA (reference sequence).

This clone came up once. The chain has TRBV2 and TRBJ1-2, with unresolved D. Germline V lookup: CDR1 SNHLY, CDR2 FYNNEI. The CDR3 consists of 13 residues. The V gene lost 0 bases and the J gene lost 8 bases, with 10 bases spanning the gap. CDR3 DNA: TGTGCCAGCAGTGAAGCAAATTCCCGGGGCTACACCTTC. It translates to CASSEANSRGYTF.

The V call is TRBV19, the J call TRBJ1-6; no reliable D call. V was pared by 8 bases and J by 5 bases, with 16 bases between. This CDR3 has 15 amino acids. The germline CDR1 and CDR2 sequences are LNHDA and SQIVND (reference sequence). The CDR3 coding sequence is TGTGCCAGTCGCACAACAGAATACGATAATTCACCCCTCCACTTT. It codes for CASRTTEYDNSPLHF.

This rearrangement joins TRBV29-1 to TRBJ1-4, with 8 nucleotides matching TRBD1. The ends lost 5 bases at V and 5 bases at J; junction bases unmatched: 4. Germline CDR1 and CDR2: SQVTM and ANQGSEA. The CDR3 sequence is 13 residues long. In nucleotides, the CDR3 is TGCAGCGTTAGACAGGGGAAGAATGAAAAACTGTTTTTT. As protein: CSVRQGKNEKLFF.

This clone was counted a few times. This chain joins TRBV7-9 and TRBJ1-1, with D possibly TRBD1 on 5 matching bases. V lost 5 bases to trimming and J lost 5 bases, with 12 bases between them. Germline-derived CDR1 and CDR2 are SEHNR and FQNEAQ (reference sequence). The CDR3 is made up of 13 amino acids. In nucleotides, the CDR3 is TGTGCCAGCAGCCTTGGGGGGGAGACTGAAGCTTTCTTT. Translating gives CASSLGGETEAFF.

The CDR3 DNA is TGTGCCAGTACAAGCAAAGACAGAAACACTGAAGCTTTCTTT. Its protein product is CASTSKDRNTEAFF. The chain has TRBV2 and TRBJ1-1, with a weak D call TRBD1 (5 bases). Looked up from germline, CDR1 is SNHLY and CDR2 is FYNNEI. The CDR3 runs to 14 residues. With 9 bases removed from V and 2 bases from J, the gap between germline ends came to 16 bases.

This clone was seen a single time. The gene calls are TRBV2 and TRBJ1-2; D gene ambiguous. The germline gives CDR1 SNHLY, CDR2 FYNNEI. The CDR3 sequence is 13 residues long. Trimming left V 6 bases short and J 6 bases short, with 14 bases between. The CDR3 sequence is CASRREHSDGYTF. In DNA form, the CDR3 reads TGTGCCAGCAGGAGAGAACACAGTGATGGCTACACCTTC.

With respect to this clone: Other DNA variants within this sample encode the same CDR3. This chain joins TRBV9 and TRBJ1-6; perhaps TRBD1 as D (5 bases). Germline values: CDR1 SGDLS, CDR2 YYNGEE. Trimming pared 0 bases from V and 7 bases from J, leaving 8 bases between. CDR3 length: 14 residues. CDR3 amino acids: CASSVGGGNSPLHF. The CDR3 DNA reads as TGTGCCAGCAGCGTAGGCGGGGGGAATTCACCCCTCCACTTT.

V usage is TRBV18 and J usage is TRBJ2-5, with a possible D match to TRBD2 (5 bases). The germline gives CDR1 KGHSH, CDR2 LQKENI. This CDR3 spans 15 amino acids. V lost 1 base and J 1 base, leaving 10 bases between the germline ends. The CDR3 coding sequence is TGTGCCAGCTCACCACTCCCGGGGAGCCAAGAGACCCAGTACTTC. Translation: CASSPLPGSQETQYF.

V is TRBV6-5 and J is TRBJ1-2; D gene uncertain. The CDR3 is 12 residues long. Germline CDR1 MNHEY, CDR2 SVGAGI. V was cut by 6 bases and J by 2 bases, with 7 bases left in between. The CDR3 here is CASSRENYGYTF. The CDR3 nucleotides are TGTGCCAGCAGCCGGGAGAACTATGGCTACACCTTC.